The 8 T cell receptor beta chains reported below all come from one sample, sequenced in a study of cytomegalovirus exposure and HLA in healthy donors. The study ran its PCR with 60 Vbeta and 13 Jbeta primers. TCRdb's copy holds only in-frame clones and misses some; the assay was immunoSEQ multiplex PCR. The table records tens of thousands of clones, roughly 80% of them present only once. The sample comprised PBMCs. These receptors came from a woman aged 40 to 49 in good health and CMV-seropositive.

The V gene is TRBV7-2, the J gene TRBJ2-3, with D perhaps matching TRBD2 (6 bases). This CDR3 comprises 13 residues. Trimming took off 8 bases at V and 2 bases at J, with 11 bases between the two ends. From germline, CDR1 is SGHTA and CDR2 FQGNSA. CDR3 sequence reads: CASAGTHTDTQYF. CDR3 bases: TGTGCCAGCGCCGGGACTCACACAGATACGCAGTATTTT.

V is TRBV7-9 and J is TRBJ1-1, with D possibly matching TRBD1 (6 bases). The CDR3 totals 13 residues. The V and J ends lost 5 bases and 6 bases respectively, with 13 bases between them. In germline, CDR1 is SEHNR, CDR2 FQNEAQ (reference sequence). This CDR3 reads CASSPGGGSEAFF. CDR3 in DNA: TGTGCCAGCAGCCCGGGAGGGGGTTCTGAAGCTTTCTTT.

This sequence joins TRBV18 and TRBJ2-7, with D possibly TRBD2 on 6 matching bases. CDR1 is KGHSH and CDR2 is LQKENI in the germline V gene. The CDR3 length is 13 residues. Trimming stripped 2 bases from V and 3 bases from J, with 8 bases between. Written as DNA, the CDR3 is TGTGCCAGCTCACCAGCGGGAAGCTACGAGCAGTACTTC. As protein: CASSPAGSYEQYF.

V and J are TRBV27 and TRBJ1-1, with 10 bases aligning to TRBD1. The V segment lost 4 bases and the J segment 0 bases; nucleotides outside the gene matches: 8. This CDR3 contains 17 residues. The V gene's germline CDR1 is MNHEY and CDR2 SMNVEV (reference sequence). The CDR3 loop is CASSSPRDRGVNTEAFF. The CDR3 DNA is TGTGCCAGCAGTTCCCCCCGGGACAGGGGCGTGAACACTGAAGCTTTCTTT.

The chain employs TRBV15 and TRBJ2-1; 8 bases map to TRBD1. Per germline, CDR1 LNHNV and CDR2 YYDKDF (reference sequence). J gave up 4 bases and V 9 bases, and 5 bases lay outside the gene matches. The CDR3 spans 13 residues. CDR3 region: CATQDRAYNEQFF. The CDR3 bases are TGTGCCACGCAGGACAGGGCTTACAATGAGCAGTTCTTC.

This clone was counted between two and nine times. V gene TRBV27 combines with J gene TRBJ2-7; 9 nucleotides line up with TRBD1. V dropped 8 bases and J dropped 4; count of bases not matched to a gene: 12. The CDR3 spans 15 residues. Germline V gene sequence: CDR1 MNHEY, CDR2 SMNVEV (reference sequence). The CDR3 DNA follows: TGTGCCAGCTCTCCAGTGGGACAGGGACTGTACGAGCAGTACTTC. It codes for CASSPVGQGLYEQYF.

V usage is TRBV19 and J usage is TRBJ1-1; 8 positions agree with TRBD1. The trim removed 4 bases at V and 4 bases at J, leaving 5 bases unmatched. The CDR3 is 14 residues long. Germline CDR1 reads LNHDA; CDR2 reads SQIVND (reference sequence). CDR3 bases: TGTGCCAGTAGTACTCACAGGGGGGGCACTGAAGCTTTCTTT. Protein product: CASSTHRGGTEAFF.

The rearrangement joins TRBV27 to TRBJ2-2; possible D gene TRBD1, 5 bases. Trimming removed 5 bases from V and 1 base from J, with 11 bases in between. Germline CDR1 is MNHEY and CDR2 is SMNVEV (reference sequence). The CDR3 covers 15 residues. CDR3 nucleotide sequence: TGTGCCAGCAGTCCCTCGCAGGGGAACACCGGGGAGCTGTTTTTT. This sequence encodes CASSPSQGNTGELFF.